What follows are 23 T cell receptor beta chains derived from one specimen sequenced in a study of control samples from healthy donors and cancer patients. Here immunoSEQ multiplex PCR was the method, and the copy in TCRdb shows in-frame clones only, minus some. The sample includes roughly 88,000 clones, around four fifths of them seen just once. The sequenced sample was blood. The origin of the receptors is a man younger than 45 in good health.

V and J are TRBV7-3 and TRBJ1-1; a weak D match, TRBD1 (6 bases). The CDR3 loop spans 13 amino acids. The germline V gene has CDR1 SGHTA and CDR2 FQGTGA. Trimming shortened V by 5 bases and J by 6 bases, and 13 bases separated the two germline ends. The CDR3 coding sequence is TGTGCCAGCAGCCGAAGTGAGGGGGCTGAAGCTTTCTTT. Amino acid sequence: CASSRSEGAEAFF.

The V call is TRBV18, the J call TRBJ1-1, with 8 positions matching TRBD1. Trimming cost V 0 bases and J 1 base; bases outside gene matches: 1. The CDR3 sequence is 15 residues long. Germline values: CDR1 KGHSH, CDR2 LQKENI. CDR3 protein: CASSPPTGENTEAFF. As DNA, the CDR3 is TGTGCCAGCTCACCACCGACAGGGGAGAACACTGAAGCTTTCTTT.

This chain uses TRBV25-1 with TRBJ1-1, with TRBD1 matching 7 bases. V shed 5 bases and J 1 base; nucleotides not matched to a gene: 4. CDR1 and CDR2 (germline): MGHDK, SYGVNS. The CDR3 length is 14 residues. The CDR3 reads CASSYRGQNTEAFF. CDR3 nucleotides: TGTGCCAGCAGTTACAGGGGACAGAACACTGAAGCTTTCTTT.

V is TRBV15 and J is TRBJ1-2; perhaps TRBD1 as D (6 bases). V shed 1 base and J shed 4 bases, with 16 bases lying between them. Looked up from germline, CDR1 is LNHNV and CDR2 is YYDKDF (reference sequence). The CDR3 runs to 16 residues. The CDR3 DNA follows: TGTGCCACCAGCAGAGCACGAGACAGGACTGGCTATGGCTACACCTTC. Translation: CATSRARDRTGYGYTF.

The chain recombines TRBV9 with TRBJ1-6; D gene unclear. Germline V gives CDR1 SGDLS, CDR2 YYNGEE. V shed 3 bases and J shed 0 bases, with 7 bases lying between them. This CDR3 is built from 15 residues. The CDR3 sequence: CASSGVGSYNSPLHF. CDR3 in DNA: TGTGCCAGCAGCGGGGTCGGCTCCTATAATTCACCCCTCCACTTT.

This chain uses TRBV19 with TRBJ1-6, with unresolved D. This CDR3 has 16 amino acids. Germline V CDR1 and CDR2: LNHDA, SQIVND (reference sequence). V dropped 6 bases and J dropped 6 bases, with 18 bases sitting between them. CDR3 bases: TGTGCCAGTAGCAACCTAAGGACCGAAATTAATTCACCCCTCCACTTT. This sequence encodes CASSNLRTEINSPLHF. The full variable domain, rest sourced from reference TRBV19 and TRBJ1-6, is DGGITQSPKYLFRKEGQNVTLSCEQNLNHDAMYWYRQDPGQGLRLIYYSQIVNDFQKGDIAEGYSVSREKKESFPLTVTSAQKNPTAFYLCASSNLRTEINSPLHFGNGTRLTVT.

The rearrangement uses TRBV7-9 and TRBJ2-2; a possible D gene is TRBD1 (5 bases). In germline, CDR1 is SEHNR, CDR2 FQNEAQ (reference sequence). Deletions cut 5 bases from V and 0 bases from J, with 10 bases between. This CDR3 has 15 amino acids. In nucleotides, the CDR3 is TGTGCCAGCAGCCGACGGACAACGAACACCGGGGAGCTGTTTTTT. Its translation: CASSRRTTNTGELFF. Based on the CDR3 plus reference TRBV7-9 and TRBJ2-2, the full variable domain is DTGVSQNPRHKITKRGQNVTFRCDPISEHNRLYWYRQTLGQGPEFLTYFQNEAQLEKSRLLSDRFSAERPKGSFSTLEIQRTEQGDSAMYLCASSRRTTNTGELFFGEGSRLTVL.

The J gene is TRBJ2-7, the V gene TRBV6-6; D unclear. The CDR3 runs 14 residues. V was trimmed by 2 bases and J by 6 bases, leaving 14 bases between them. The germline V gene encodes CDR1 MNHNY and CDR2 SVGAGI (reference sequence). Written as DNA, the CDR3 is TGTGCCAGCAGTTACGGCGGCCCCTCGGTCGAGCAGTACTTC. Translation: CASSYGGPSVEQYF.

The chain employs TRBV29-1 and TRBJ1-1; perhaps TRBD1 as D (5 bases). The CDR3 extends over 13 amino acids. Trimming stripped 5 bases from V and 1 base from J, with 11 bases between. Per germline, CDR1 SQVTM and CDR2 ANQGSEA. This CDR3 reads CSVIPGGNTEAFF. CDR3 in DNA: TGCAGCGTTATCCCCGGGGGGAACACTGAAGCTTTCTTT.

V usage is TRBV12-3 or TRBV12-4 and J usage is TRBJ2-7, with unresolved D. This CDR3 comprises 12 residues. Trimming took 2 bases from V and 12 from J, leaving 14 bases between them. The CDR3 sequence is CASSLYPQILYF. In DNA form, the CDR3 reads TGTGCCAGCAGTTTATACCCCCAGATTCTGTACTTC.

V gene TRBV6-1 combines with J gene TRBJ2-7; no reliable D call. The germline CDR1 and CDR2 sequences are MNHNS and SASEGT. CDR3 length equals 15 residues. V was pared by 0 bases and J by 3 bases, with 12 bases between. The DNA for the CDR3 is TGTGCCAGCAGTGAAGCGTGGCAGCAAATCTACGAGCAGTACTTC. Its protein product is CASSEAWQQIYEQYF.

This chain connects TRBV30 to TRBJ1-6; TRBD1 is a possible D gene (5 bases). Trimming removed 3 bases from V and 0 bases from J, with 18 bases in between. The CDR3 consists of 18 residues. Germline assignment: CDR1 GTSNPN and CDR2 SVGIG (reference sequence). The CDR3 reads CAWRGDFSHSSYNSPLHF. The DNA for the CDR3 is TGTGCCTGGAGAGGGGATTTCTCCCATAGCTCCTATAATTCACCCCTCCACTTT.

The chain links TRBV18 to TRBJ1-1; TRBD1 matches 9 bases. In germline, CDR1 is KGHSH, CDR2 LQKENI. Germline trimming cut 3 bases from V and 7 bases from J; bases unmatched to any gene: 9. The CDR3 consists of 15 residues. The CDR3 reads CASSPSGQGSDEAFF. The CDR3 nucleotides are TGTGCCAGCTCACCCTCTGGACAGGGGTCCGATGAAGCTTTCTTT.

This clone was seen a few times. This chain connects TRBV15 to TRBJ2-2; TRBD2 is a possible D gene (7 bases). V was shortened by 5 bases and J by 5 bases, with 18 bases between the two germline ends. CDR1 LNHNV and CDR2 YYDKDF come from the germline V gene (reference sequence). CDR3 length equals 16 residues. The DNA for the CDR3 is TGTGCCACCAGCCCTATTACGGGGGGCTGGACCGGGGAGCTGTTTTTT. Encoded protein: CATSPITGGWTGELFF.

This rearrangement joins TRBV6-5 to TRBJ2-2; D gene uncertain. The germline V gene has CDR1 MNHEY and CDR2 SVGAGI. V was shortened by 8 bases and J by 7 bases, with 8 bases between the two germline ends. The CDR3 totals 11 residues. CDR3 sequence (DNA): TGTGCCAGCTCTCAATTCGGGGAGCTGTTTTTT. Protein sequence: CASSQFGELFF.

The table lists this clone with a few counts. V usage is TRBV9 and J usage is TRBJ1-5, with D maybe TRBD1 (6 bases). The CDR3 runs 14 residues. V shed 4 bases and J shed 4 bases, with 12 bases lying between them. Germline V lookup: CDR1 SGDLS, CDR2 YYNGEE. CDR3 DNA sequence: TGTGCCAGCAGCCGGGGGCAGGAGAATCAGCCCCAGCATTTT. Amino acid sequence: CASSRGQENQPQHF. Variable domain in full (rest from reference TRBV9 and TRBJ1-5): DSGVTQTPKHLITATGQRVTLRCSPRSGDLSVYWYQQSLDQGLQFLIQYYNGEERAKGNILERFSAQQFPDLHSELNLSSLELGDSALYFCASSRGQENQPQHFGDGTRLSIL.

The J gene is TRBJ1-1, the V gene TRBV6-6, with D tentatively TRBD1 (5 bases). Germline loops: CDR1 MNHNY, CDR2 SVGAGI (reference sequence). Trimming stripped 9 bases from V and 0 bases from J, with 8 bases between. The CDR3 has 12 amino acids. This chain's CDR3 is CASSGLNTEAFF. CDR3 DNA sequence: TGTGCCAGTTCAGGGTTGAACACTGAAGCTTTCTTT.

This clone was counted only a few times. The rearrangement links TRBV2 to TRBJ1-4, with 7 bases aligning to TRBD1. CDR1 is SNHLY, CDR2 FYNNEI, per germline. There are 14 residues in the CDR3. J was trimmed by 4 bases and V by 5 bases; bases with no gene match: 4. The DNA of the CDR3 is TGTGCCAGCAGTTCCGGGACAGTTAATGAAAAACTGTTTTTT. This translates into CASSSGTVNEKLFF.

This chain links TRBV11-2 with TRBJ1-1; D is unclear. Trimming left V 3 bases short and J 10 bases short, with 15 bases between. CDR3 length equals 13 residues. Germline V gene data show CDR1 as SGHAT and CDR2 as FQNNGV. CDR3 sequence: CASSFPGSGGAFF. CDR3 in DNA: TGTGCCAGCAGCTTCCCTGGATCTGGAGGAGCTTTCTTT.

The chain joins TRBV29-1 to TRBJ1-5; a weak D match, TRBD1 (6 bases). CDR1 SQVTM and CDR2 ANQGSEA come from the germline V gene. Trimming removed 2 bases from V and 7 bases from J, with 12 bases in between. CDR3 length equals 13 residues. CDR3 nucleotide sequence: TGCAGCGTTGAACGGGACAAGGGGCAGCCCCAGCATTTT. Translated: CSVERDKGQPQHF.

The V gene is TRBV24-1, the J gene TRBJ1-4; unclear D gene. Trimming shortened V by 2 bases and J by 3 bases, and 9 bases separated the two germline ends. The V gene's germline CDR1 is KGHDR and CDR2 SFDVKD. This CDR3 is 15 amino acids long. CDR3: CATSDSRTSNEKLFF. CDR3 DNA: TGTGCCACCAGTGATTCACGGACGTCTAATGAAAAACTGTTTTTT.

The CDR3 loop reads CASSLSPNTNEQFF. CDR3 nucleotides: TGTGCCAGCAGCTTAAGTCCGAACACCAATGAGCAGTTCTTC. This chain links TRBV11-2 with TRBJ2-1, with no clear D. CDR3 length: 14 amino acids. CDR1 SGHAT and CDR2 FQNNGV come from the germline V gene. V was pared by 2 bases and J by 6 bases, with 11 bases between.

The CDR3 coding sequence is TGCGCCAGCAGCTTAGGACAGGGATCGCAGCCCCAGCATTTT. Protein product: CASSLGQGSQPQHF. The chain joins TRBV5-1 to TRBJ1-5; 8 bases align to TRBD1. Germline lookup yields CDR1 SGHRS and CDR2 YFSETQ. V trimming: 2 bases; J trimming: 7 bases; junction bases outside the gene matches: 5. The CDR3 has 14 residues.